These T cell receptor beta chains were read from a single sample in a study of blood T cells in healthy people across ages. TCRdb called the 5' RACE reads again in MiXCR, with one record for every CDR3 protein. In the table there are about 1.4 million distinct CDR3 sequences, approximately 59% of which are singletons. Material for sequencing was blood. The receptors were sampled from a man younger than 30 in good health. Both conserved end residues are part of each CDR3. The D gene is left open where the match is weak. Clone size is stated in some rows and not others, as once, few, many or a class when expanded.

>TRBV11-2|-|TRBJ1-1|-
TGTGCCAGCAGCTTATCTCGAGGGCTACTAGACATGAACACTGAAGCTTTCTTT
CASSLSRGLLDMNTEAFF
>TRBV5-1|-|TRBJ2-1|-
TGCGCCAGCAGCTTGGGTATCTTCAATAACAATGAGCAGTTCTTC
CASSLGIFNNNEQFF
>TRBV6-5|-|TRBJ2-1|-
TGTGCCAGCAGAACCCTAAGCGAGCTCTACAATGAGCAGTTCTTC
CASRTLSELYNEQFF
>TRBV19|-|TRBJ1-4|TRBD1
TGTGCCAGTAGCACGGGACAGATAAATGAAAAACTGTTTTTT
CASSTGQINEKLFF
>TRBV27|once|TRBJ2-7|-
TGTGCCAGTTGCCAGTTGGGGACCTACGAGCAGTACTTC
CASCQLGTYEQYF
>TRBV6-5|-|TRBJ1-2|-
TGTGCCAGCAGTGACTCGAGTCAATCTGGCTACACCTTC
CASSDSSQSGYTF
>TRBV20-1|-|TRBJ1-4|-
TGCAGTGCTAGACACATTAATGAAAAACTGTTTTTT
CSARHINEKLFF
>TRBV10-2|-|TRBJ2-7|-
TGCGCCAGCAGTGACGGACGGGACTTTGGATACGAGCAGTACTTC
CASSDGRDFGYEQYF
>TRBV5-1|-|TRBJ1-5|-
TGCGCCAGCAGCTTGGAGGGGGGGCTCCTCAATCAGCCCCAGCATTTT
CASSLEGGLLNQPQHF
>TRBV2|-|TRBJ2-5|-
TGTGCCAGCGCAATCGAGGGCGGTATGAAGACCCAGTACTTC
CASAIEGGMKTQYF
>TRBV20-1|-|TRBJ2-1|TRBD2
TGCAGTGCTAGTCGACTAGCGGGAGGAAAAAATGAGCAGTTCTTC
CSASRLAGGKNEQFF
>TRBV20-1|-|TRBJ2-1|TRBD2
TGCAGTGCTAGAGATGCATGGGCTAGCGGGAGCTCCTACAATGAGCAGTTCTTC
CSARDAWASGSSYNEQFF
>TRBV12-3/TRBV12-4|few|TRBJ2-5|-
TGTGCCAGCAAAGGCAGGAACACAAACCAAGAGACCCAGTACTTC
CASKGRNTNQETQYF
>TRBV5-6|few|TRBJ2-5|-
TGTGCCAGCAGCCGGTACGGTCAAGAGACCCAGTACTTC
CASSRYGQETQYF